This T cell receptor beta chain derives from a study of vaccination and CD4 T cells after COVID-19. Study in general: Stimuli were overlapping spike peptide pools of SARS-CoV-2 and three common cold coronaviruses (HCoV-NL63, HCoV-OC43, HCoV-229E).

This clonotype was detected a few times. The antigen is unknown. As for time point: late sampling 161 to 241 days after vaccination in a few convalescent patients. As to treatment: roughly nine-day PBMC culture with coronavirus spike peptide pools or control peptides (ViraFEST assay). The V gene end was trimmed by 5 bases and the J gene end by 5 bases; junction bases not matched to a gene: 12. The germline gives CDR1 SEHNR, CDR2 FQNEAQ (reference sequence). This CDR3 has 17 amino acids. Oncomine TCR Beta short-read sequencing was applied to DNA from cultured CD4+ T cells. Someone extracted genomic DNA from cultured CD4+ T cells. In TCRdb, the PCR reads were re-called with MiXCR into one record per CDR3 protein. In the table there are 15,000 to 20,000 distinct CDR3 sequences, about 59% of which are singletons.

This TCR was recovered from a human donor who had recovered from COVID-19. The sequences come from CD4+ T cells from blood, cultured in vitro, collected about 7 months after SARS-CoV-2 vaccination. The V gene is TRBV7-9, the J gene TRBJ2-1, with 10 positions matching TRBD2. The CDR3 loop reads CASSPTPGTSEDNEQFF. The CDR3 DNA sequence: TGTGCCAGCAGCCCTACCCCCGGGACTAGCGAGGACAATGAGCAGTTCTTC.